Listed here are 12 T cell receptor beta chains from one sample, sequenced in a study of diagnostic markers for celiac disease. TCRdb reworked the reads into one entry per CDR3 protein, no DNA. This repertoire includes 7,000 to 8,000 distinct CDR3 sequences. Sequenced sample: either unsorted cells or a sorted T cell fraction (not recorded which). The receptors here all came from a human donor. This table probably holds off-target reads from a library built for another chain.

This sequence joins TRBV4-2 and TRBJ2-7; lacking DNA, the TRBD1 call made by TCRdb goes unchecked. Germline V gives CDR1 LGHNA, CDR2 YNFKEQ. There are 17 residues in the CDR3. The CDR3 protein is CASSQDQIGTGDYEQYF.

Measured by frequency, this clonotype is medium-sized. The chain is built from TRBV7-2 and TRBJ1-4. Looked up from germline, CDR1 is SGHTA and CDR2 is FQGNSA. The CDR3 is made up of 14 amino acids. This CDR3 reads CASSPDGLSEKLFF.

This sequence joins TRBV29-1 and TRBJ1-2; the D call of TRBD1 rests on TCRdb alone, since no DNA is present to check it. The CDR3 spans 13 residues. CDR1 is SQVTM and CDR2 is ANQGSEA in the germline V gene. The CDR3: CSVQQGGSYGYTF.

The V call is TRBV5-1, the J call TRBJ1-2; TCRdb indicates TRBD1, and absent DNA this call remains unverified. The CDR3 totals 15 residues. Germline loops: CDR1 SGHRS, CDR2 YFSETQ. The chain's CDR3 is CASSFTPGVRDGYTF.

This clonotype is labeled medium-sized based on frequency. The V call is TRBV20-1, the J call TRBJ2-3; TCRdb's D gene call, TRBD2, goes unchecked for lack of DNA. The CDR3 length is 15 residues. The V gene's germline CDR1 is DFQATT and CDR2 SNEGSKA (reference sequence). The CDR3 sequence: CSAPGTSGEGDTQYF.

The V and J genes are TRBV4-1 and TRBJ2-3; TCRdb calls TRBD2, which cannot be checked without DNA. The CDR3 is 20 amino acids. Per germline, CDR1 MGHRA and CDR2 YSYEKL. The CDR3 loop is CASSQDVLATSVMSTDTQYF.

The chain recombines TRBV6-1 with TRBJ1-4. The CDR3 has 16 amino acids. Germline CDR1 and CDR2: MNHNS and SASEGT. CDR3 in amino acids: CASRSSLRTTNEKLFF.

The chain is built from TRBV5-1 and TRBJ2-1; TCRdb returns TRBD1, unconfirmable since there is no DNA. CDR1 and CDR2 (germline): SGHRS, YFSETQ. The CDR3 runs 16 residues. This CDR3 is CASSLHYQTGADEQFF.

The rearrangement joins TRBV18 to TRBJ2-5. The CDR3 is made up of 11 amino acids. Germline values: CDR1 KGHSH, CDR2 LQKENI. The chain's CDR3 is CASSPEETQYF.

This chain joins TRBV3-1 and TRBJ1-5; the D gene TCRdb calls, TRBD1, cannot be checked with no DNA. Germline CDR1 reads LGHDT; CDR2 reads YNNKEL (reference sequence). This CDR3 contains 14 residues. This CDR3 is CASSQDRVNQPQHF.

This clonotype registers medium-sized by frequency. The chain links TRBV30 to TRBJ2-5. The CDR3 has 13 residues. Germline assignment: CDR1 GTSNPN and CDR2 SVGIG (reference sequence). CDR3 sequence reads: CAWSGAAQETQYF.

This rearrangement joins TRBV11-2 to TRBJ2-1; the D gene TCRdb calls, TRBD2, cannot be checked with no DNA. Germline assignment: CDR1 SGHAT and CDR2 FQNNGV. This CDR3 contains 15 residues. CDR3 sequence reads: CASGFFPSGYNEQFF.